Given below is one T cell receptor (beta chain) in context. Germline-derived CDR1 and CDR2 are SGHDT and YYEEEE. The CDR3 is 13 amino acids. V shed 7 bases, J shed 6 bases, and the junction held 7 bases outside the gene matches. The data were taken from a study of blood T cell repertoires in COVID-19. About the research overall: Italy, Spain and the United States were the sources of the convalescent and acute COVID-19 samples.

Only in-frame clones appear in the TCRdb table, and some are missing; sequencing was by immunoSEQ multiplex PCR. The sample lists about 53,000 clones; about 86% were seen once. The chain combines TRBV5-6 with TRBJ2-1; 7 bases fit TRBD1. The sequenced material came from peripheral blood. This clonotype was sampled from a man aged 50-59 years with acute or convalescent COVID-19. This CDR3 is CASGSWTGNEQFF. The CDR3 bases are TGTGCCAGCGGATCCTGGACAGGCAATGAGCAGTTCTTC.